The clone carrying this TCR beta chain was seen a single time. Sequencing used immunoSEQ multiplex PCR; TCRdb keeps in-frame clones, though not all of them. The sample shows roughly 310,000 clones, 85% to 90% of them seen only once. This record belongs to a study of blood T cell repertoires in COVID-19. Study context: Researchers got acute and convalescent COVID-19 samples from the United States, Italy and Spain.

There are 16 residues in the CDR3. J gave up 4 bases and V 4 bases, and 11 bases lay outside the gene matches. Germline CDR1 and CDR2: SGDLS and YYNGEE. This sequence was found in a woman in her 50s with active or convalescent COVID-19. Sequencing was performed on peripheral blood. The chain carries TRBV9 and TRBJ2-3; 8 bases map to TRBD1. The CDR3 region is CASSTPRTGTADTQYF. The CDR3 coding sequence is TGTGCCAGCAGCACCCCCAGGACAGGGACCGCAGATACGCAGTATTTT.